Listed here are 22 T cell receptor beta chains from one sample, sequenced in a study of CD8 T cells in ankylosing spondylitis. TCRdb reanalysed the 5' RACE reads using MiXCR and keeps one entry per CDR3 protein. The sample has hundreds of thousands of distinct CDR3 sequences; roughly 15% are singletons. For these TCRs, the target antigens are not known. Overall study results and limits: A motif of 7 to 9 highly homologous TCR beta variants was seen as apparently characteristic of ankylosing spondylitis blood.

The specimen sequenced was blood, either unsorted or a sorted T cell fraction (not recorded which). The receptors were sampled from a male donor with ankylosing spondylitis.

This clonotype has just a few counts. The V gene is TRBV10-3, the J gene TRBJ1-5; possibly TRBD1 for D (6 bases). The CDR3 consists of 13 residues. From germline, CDR1 is ENHRY and CDR2 SYGVKD. V was cut by 11 bases and J by 5 bases, with 16 bases left in between. For the CDR3, the DNA is TGTGCCGTCAAACAGGGCTCCGATCAGCCCCAGCATTTT. Translated: CAVKQGSDQPQHF.

This clonotype came up many times. The chain employs TRBV29-1 and TRBJ1-3; D is unclear. The germline CDR1 and CDR2 sequences are SQVTM and ANQGSEA. The CDR3 loop spans 11 amino acids. The ends were cut back, 2 bases at V and 3 bases at J, with 2 bases in the middle. The CDR3, as DNA: TGCAGCGTTGAACGTGGAAACACCATATATTTT. It yields the protein CSVERGNTIYF.

Ten or more counts support this clonotype. The chain is built from TRBV6-2 or TRBV6-3 and TRBJ2-5, with D perhaps TRBD1 (6 bases). The CDR3 runs to 13 residues. From germline, CDR1 is MNHEY and CDR2 SVGEGT. V was cut by 6 bases and J by 2 bases, with 10 bases left in between. CDR3 nucleotides: TGTGCCAGCAGAAACAGGGTTCAAGAGACCCAGTACTTC. Its translation: CASRNRVQETQYF.

The V gene is TRBV6-2 or TRBV6-3, the J gene TRBJ2-1, with D perhaps matching TRBD2 (5 bases). CDR1 is MNHEY and CDR2 is SVGEGT in the germline V gene. V lost 5 bases, J lost 15 bases, and 20 bases lay in between. The CDR3 is made up of 13 amino acids. The CDR3 here is CASSSGLSRGWFF. The DNA for the CDR3 is TGTGCCAGCAGTAGCGGCCTTTCACGGGGTTGGTTCTTC.

This chain links TRBV6-2 or TRBV6-3 with TRBJ2-1; 10 positions match TRBD2. The CDR3 loop spans 15 amino acids. V was clipped by 8 bases and J by 7 bases; unmatched bases: 11. Germline V lookup: CDR1 MNHEY, CDR2 SVGEGT. The CDR3, as DNA: TGTGCCAGCCACCTCGGACTAGCGGTGAAGAATGAGCAGTTCTTC. Translating it yields CASHLGLAVKNEQFF.

The V gene is TRBV20-1, the J gene TRBJ2-1; D gene ambiguous. The V gene lost 3 bases and the J gene lost 3 bases, with 6 bases spanning the gap. Germline V lookup: CDR1 DFQATT, CDR2 SNEGSKA (reference sequence). This CDR3 has 12 amino acids. CDR3 DNA: TGCAGTGCTAGGGTGGGCTACAATGAGCAGTTCTTC. Encoded protein: CSARVGYNEQFF.

The chain is built from TRBV6-1 and TRBJ2-7; possibly TRBD1 or TRBD2 for D (5 bases each). CDR1 and CDR2 from the germline V gene are MNHNS and SASEGT. V shed 6 bases and J shed 3 bases, with 15 bases lying between them. This CDR3 is built from 14 residues. The CDR3 loop is CASSRDHQNYEQYF. CDR3 bases: TGTGCCAGCAGCCGGGACCACCAAAACTACGAGCAGTACTTC.

The chain couples TRBV20-1 to TRBJ2-3; 12 bases align to TRBD2. The CDR3 runs 14 residues. CDR1 is DFQATT, CDR2 SNEGSKA, per germline (reference sequence). The V segment lost 6 bases and the J segment 3 bases; nucleotides outside the gene matches: 4. The CDR3 DNA follows: TGCAGTGCCCAGACTAGCGGGAGAACAGATACGCAGTATTTT. It yields the protein CSAQTSGRTDTQYF.

The sample holds many counts of this clonotype. The rearrangement links TRBV9 to TRBJ2-3; TRBD1 might be the D (6 bases). Germline CDR1 SGDLS, CDR2 YYNGEE. The CDR3 has 15 amino acids. Trimming shortened V by 7 bases and J by 0 bases, and 15 bases separated the two germline ends. CDR3 nucleotide sequence: TGTGCCAGCTCCCCGGACAGCCCTAGCACAGATACGCAGTATTTT. Its protein product is CASSPDSPSTDTQYF.

This sequence joins TRBV2 and TRBJ2-1, with TRBD2 as a possible D gene (6 bases). Trimming took off 3 bases at V and 8 bases at J, with 11 bases between the two ends. The germline gives CDR1 SNHLY, CDR2 FYNNEI. The CDR3 length is 13 residues. CDR3 sequence: CASSDLKRDEQFF. The DNA for the CDR3 is TGTGCCAGCAGTGATCTTAAGCGGGATGAGCAGTTCTTC. Based on the CDR3 plus reference TRBV2 and TRBJ2-1, the full variable domain is EPEVTQTPSHQVTQMGQEVILRCVPISNHLYFYWYRQILGQKVEFLVSFYNNEISEKSEIFDDQFSVERPDGSNFTLKIRSTKLEDSAMYFCASSDLKRDEQFFGPGTRLTVL.

This clonotype was counted a few times. The chain links TRBV28 to TRBJ1-5; D gene ambiguous. CDR1 and CDR2 from the germline V gene are MDHEN and SYDVKM. V lost 5 bases and J 4 bases, leaving 6 bases between the germline ends. The CDR3 has 12 residues. This CDR3 reads CASSPQNQPQHF. CDR3 bases: TGTGCCAGCAGTCCCCAAAATCAGCCCCAGCATTTT.

This clonotype came up many times. This chain connects TRBV6-5 to TRBJ1-2; the D gene is possibly TRBD1 (5 bases). V was shortened by 3 bases and J by 7 bases, with 15 bases between the two germline ends. CDR1 is MNHEY and CDR2 is SVGAGI in the germline V gene. The CDR3 covers 14 residues. As DNA, the CDR3 is TGTGCCAGCAGTTATGGTCGGGGGTTCGGTGGCTACACCTTC. Translated, it gives CASSYGRGFGGYTF.

The V gene is TRBV20-1, the J gene TRBJ2-3; 11 bases map to TRBD2. The V and J ends lost 3 bases and 8 bases, in that order; junction bases with no gene match: 16. Germline V gives CDR1 DFQATT, CDR2 SNEGSKA (reference sequence). The CDR3 runs 17 residues. DNA for the CDR3: TGCAGTGCTAGCGAGGAGGGGACTAGCCTAGCGGGGGGTACGCAGTATTTT. This encodes CSASEEGTSLAGGTQYF.

This clonotype was detected a few times. The rearrangement joins TRBV29-1 to TRBJ1-1; D is uncertain. Trimming removed 7 bases from V and 2 bases from J, with 8 bases in between. The CDR3 spans 11 residues. Germline V gene sequence: CDR1 SQVTM, CDR2 ANQGSEA. The CDR3 region has the DNA TGCAGCGCCTCAGTTAACACTGAAGCTTTCTTT. This encodes CSASVNTEAFF. The full variable domain, in which reference TRBV29-1 and TRBJ1-1 provide the parts outside the CDR3, is SAVISQKPSRDICQRGTSLTIQCQVDSQVTMMFWYRQQPGQSLTLIATANQGSEATYESGFVIDKFPISRPNLTFSTLTVSNMSPEDSSIYLCSASVNTEAFFGQGTRLTVV.

This clonotype occurred many times. The V gene is TRBV29-1, the J gene TRBJ1-1; D remains ambiguous. The CDR3 spans 12 residues. V lost 2 bases and J 1 base, leaving 5 bases between the germline ends. Germline values: CDR1 SQVTM, CDR2 ANQGSEA. CDR3 sequence: CSVEIQNTEAFF. The CDR3 DNA sequence: TGCAGCGTTGAAATACAGAACACTGAAGCTTTCTTT.

The rearrangement uses TRBV5-4 and TRBJ1-4; TRBD1 might be the D (6 bases). CDR3 length: 15 residues. Germline V gene sequence: CDR1 SGHNT, CDR2 YYREEE (reference sequence). The V end lost 0 bases, the J end lost 5 bases, and 11 bases lay between the germline ends. CDR3 sequence reads: CASSLGGQGNEKLFF. In nucleotides, the CDR3 is TGTGCCAGCAGCTTGGGGGGGCAGGGAAATGAAAAACTGTTTTTT.

The chain is built from TRBV6-2 or TRBV6-3 and TRBJ2-7; no clear D. Trimming took off 6 bases at V and 0 bases at J, with 18 bases between the two ends. The germline V gene encodes CDR1 MNHEY and CDR2 SVGEGT. The CDR3 sequence is 16 residues long. The CDR3, as DNA: TGTGCCAGCAGCCCAGCCGGGCCCAGGAGCTCCTACGAGCAGTACTTC. As protein: CASSPAGPRSSYEQYF.

This chain joins TRBV9 and TRBJ2-3, with D possibly being TRBD1 or TRBD2 (5 bases each). Germline loops: CDR1 SGDLS, CDR2 YYNGEE. The V gene lost 0 bases and the J gene lost 1 base, with 15 bases spanning the gap. The CDR3 is 17 amino acids. The CDR3 spells CASSVEDPGRGTDTQYF. Written as DNA, the CDR3 is TGTGCCAGCAGCGTAGAAGACCCGGGACGAGGCACAGATACGCAGTATTTT.

This clonotype was observed a few times. The chain is built from TRBV27 and TRBJ1-1; possibly TRBD1 for D (5 bases). From germline, CDR1 is MNHEY and CDR2 SMNVEV (reference sequence). Deletions cut 7 bases from V and 0 bases from J, with 9 bases between. This CDR3 spans 13 amino acids. The CDR3 reads CASTRDLNTEAFF. The CDR3 region has the DNA TGTGCCAGCACCCGGGACCTGAACACTGAAGCTTTCTTT.

This clonotype was detected a few times. The V call is TRBV20-1, the J call TRBJ1-1, with D maybe TRBD1 (6 bases). This CDR3 is 14 amino acids long. V was trimmed by 1 base and J by 0 bases, leaving 9 bases between them. Germline V lookup: CDR1 DFQATT, CDR2 SNEGSKA (reference sequence). The CDR3 DNA reads TGCAGTGCTAGAGGACAGGACATGAACACTGAAGCTTTCTTT. Protein product: CSARGQDMNTEAFF.

This clonotype was detected a few times. This chain uses TRBV13 with TRBJ2-5; maybe TRBD1 (6 bases). V lost 11 bases to trimming and J lost 0 bases, with 10 bases between them. The germline gives CDR1 PRHDT, CDR2 FYEKMQ (reference sequence). The CDR3 is made up of 12 amino acids. For the CDR3, the DNA is TGTGCCTCCGCAGGGGACCAAGAGACCCAGTACTTC. Protein: CASAGDQETQYF.

This clonotype was seen only a few times. The V gene is TRBV28, the J gene TRBJ2-7, with 9 bases aligning to TRBD1. This CDR3 region has 14 residues. Looked up from germline, CDR1 is MDHEN and CDR2 is SYDVKM. The junction had 6 bases not matched to a gene; V was cut back by 4 bases and J by 5 bases. CDR3 nucleotides: TGTGCCAGCAGTTGGGACAGGGTAAACCACGAGCAGTACTTC. The encoded protein is CASSWDRVNHEQYF.